What follows are 21 T cell receptor beta chains derived from one specimen sequenced in a study of cytomegalovirus exposure and HLA in healthy donors. PCR amplification relied on 60 Vbeta primers (plus 13 Jbeta primers). Libraries were prepared by immunoSEQ multiplex PCR; TCRdb keeps only in-frame clonotypes and omits some of them. The sample lists about 130,000 clones; roughly 9.8% were seen once. The sequenced material came from PBMCs. These receptor sequences come from a man aged 45-65 years in good health and CMV-seronegative.

This clone was seen more than once but under ten times. J is TRBJ2-1 and V is TRBV5-1, with TRBD1 matching 7 bases. Germline lookup yields CDR1 SGHRS and CDR2 YFSETQ. The CDR3 consists of 16 residues. The V segment lost 4 bases and the J segment 3 bases; nucleotides outside the gene matches: 10. DNA of the CDR3: TGCGCCAGCAGCCCTGGCGCCGGGACAGTCTACAATGAGCAGTTCTTC. Amino acids: CASSPGAGTVYNEQFF.

This chain uses TRBV30 with TRBJ2-5; tentative D call: TRBD2 (5 bases). Trimming took off 5 bases at V and 4 bases at J, with 11 bases between the two ends. CDR1 is GTSNPN, CDR2 SVGIG, per germline (reference sequence). CDR3 length: 12 amino acids. Here the CDR3 reads CAWGVRGETQYF. The DNA for the CDR3 is TGTGCCTGGGGAGTACGGGGAGAGACCCAGTACTTC.

The CDR3 DNA reads TGCGCCAGCAGCACCGACTATCGGAAGGAAAAACTGTTTTTT. Its translation is CASSTDYRKEKLFF. The chain employs TRBV5-1 and TRBJ1-4; D remains ambiguous. There are 14 residues in the CDR3. CDR1 and CDR2 (germline): SGHRS, YFSETQ. Trimming left V 4 bases short and J 8 bases short, with 15 bases between.

This clone appeared a few times. This rearrangement joins TRBV9 to TRBJ2-3; 14 bases agree with TRBD2. The germline CDR1 and CDR2 sequences are SGDLS and YYNGEE. The CDR3 is 16 residues long. Trimming removed 4 bases from V and 6 bases from J; junction bases left unmatched: 7. CDR3 sequence: CASSSGLAGGRDTQYF. CDR3 bases: TGTGCCAGCAGCTCCGGACTAGCGGGGGGCCGGGATACGCAGTATTTT. Combining the CDR3 with reference TRBV9 and TRBJ2-3 gives the whole variable domain DSGVTQTPKHLITATGQRVTLRCSPRSGDLSVYWYQQSLDQGLQFLIQYYNGEERAKGNILERFSAQQFPDLHSELNLSSLELGDSALYFCASSSGLAGGRDTQYFGPGTRLTVL.

The genes are TRBV6-4 and TRBJ1-6, with 9 bases identical to TRBD1. The junction had 6 bases not matched to a gene; V was cut back by 3 bases and J by 9 bases. The germline CDR1 and CDR2 sequences are MRHNA and SNTAGT. The CDR3 contains 15 residues. Here the CDR3 reads CASSEIQGAGSPLHF. For the CDR3, the DNA is TGTGCCAGCAGTGAAATACAGGGGGCAGGTTCACCCCTCCACTTT.

The chain links TRBV25-1 to TRBJ2-3; D gene unclear. CDR1 MGHDK and CDR2 SYGVNS come from the germline V gene. The germline V and J ends were trimmed by 2 bases and 2 bases, with 11 bases remaining between them. This CDR3 has 15 amino acids. The CDR3 protein is CASSERIAYTDTQYF. The CDR3 coding sequence is TGTGCCAGCAGTGAAAGGATAGCATACACAGATACGCAGTATTTT.

The sample holds a few counts of this clone. The CDR3 coding sequence is TGTGCCAGCAGCTTATCCGGCGGACTAGCGGGGGCGCTAGCCTACGAGCAGTACTTC. Translated: CASSLSGGLAGALAYEQYF. This chain links TRBV7-2 with TRBJ2-7; 13 nucleotides agree with TRBD2. This CDR3 is 19 amino acids long. Germline V gene sequence: CDR1 SGHTA, CDR2 FQGNSA. V lost 2 bases, J lost 2 bases, and 12 bases stayed unmatched.

The gene calls are TRBV6-6 and TRBJ2-7; 10 nucleotides match TRBD1. The germline gives CDR1 MNHNY, CDR2 SVGAGI (reference sequence). The J segment lost 2 bases and the V segment lost 5 bases, leaving 3 bases of the junction unmatched. CDR3 size: 14 residues. CDR3 nucleotides: TGTGCCAGCAGTCCCGACAGGGGGCCCTACGAGCAGTACTTC. Residues: CASSPDRGPYEQYF.

This clone was observed a handful of times. The V call is TRBV9, the J call TRBJ1-1, with D hard to call. Trimming took off 2 bases at V and 2 bases at J, with 10 bases between the two ends. The CDR3 has 14 amino acids. Germline loops: CDR1 SGDLS, CDR2 YYNGEE. CDR3 loop: CASSVGGFNTEAFF. DNA of the CDR3: TGTGCCAGCAGCGTTGGAGGTTTTAACACTGAAGCTTTCTTT.

The V call is TRBV6-5, the J call TRBJ2-1; D gene ambiguous. The V end was cut by 0 bases, the J end by 4 bases, with 7 bases between. This CDR3 contains 14 residues. Germline V lookup: CDR1 MNHEY, CDR2 SVGAGI. The CDR3 sequence: CASSYSNGYNEQFF. The CDR3 bases are TGTGCCAGCAGTTACTCGAACGGTTACAATGAGCAGTTCTTC.

The sample holds a few counts of this clone. J is TRBJ2-2 and V is TRBV7-8; 8 bases map to TRBD1. The V and J ends lost 3 bases and 6 bases, in that order; junction bases with no gene match: 3. The CDR3 is 14 amino acids. Germline CDR1 SGHVS, CDR2 FQNEAQ. The CDR3 is CASSLDRAAGELFF. CDR3 DNA sequence: TGTGCCAGCAGCTTGGACAGGGCGGCCGGGGAGCTGTTTTTT.

This clone has just a few counts. The chain joins TRBV5-1 to TRBJ2-5; 8 bases agree with TRBD1. Per germline, CDR1 SGHRS and CDR2 YFSETQ. CDR3 length: 15 residues. The junction had 11 bases not matched to a gene; V was cut back by 7 bases and J by 3 bases. CDR3 DNA: TGCGCCAGCCATAGGGAACAGGGGGTAGAAGAGACCCAGTACTTC. Protein sequence: CASHREQGVEETQYF.

This clone was seen a few times. The rearrangement links TRBV11-2 to TRBJ2-3, with a weak D call TRBD2 (5 bases). V was trimmed by 5 bases and J by 0 bases, leaving 12 bases between them. Germline CDR1 is SGHAT and CDR2 is FQNNGV. The CDR3 totals 15 residues. The CDR3 is CASSPRGMSTDTQYF. CDR3 coding DNA: TGTGCCAGCAGCCCAAGAGGGATGAGCACAGATACGCAGTATTTT.

This clone was detected a few times. The V gene is TRBV7-2, the J gene TRBJ1-1, with D uncertain. CDR3 length: 11 residues. CDR1 and CDR2 (germline): SGHTA, FQGNSA. Trimming removed 5 bases at V and 3 bases at J, with 4 bases between. The CDR3 reads CASSRDTEAFF. The CDR3 bases are TGTGCCAGCAGCCGTGACACTGAAGCTTTCTTT.

Comment on this clone: Germline and junction disagree at one end, which may indicate a read error. Other DNA sequences in this specimen translate into the identical CDR3. The chain couples TRBV9 to TRBJ1-1; 7 nucleotides align to TRBD1. The CDR3 contains 15 residues. Looked up from germline, CDR1 is SGDLS and CDR2 is YYNGEE. The CDR3 region has the DNA TGTGCCAGCAGCGCCCGACAGGGACCGAACACTGAAGCCTTCTTT. Translating it yields CASSARQGPNTEAFF.

This clone showed up just a few times. V and J are TRBV6-5 and TRBJ2-5; D perhaps matches TRBD2 (6 bases). Germline loops: CDR1 MNHEY, CDR2 SVGAGI. The CDR3 covers 15 residues. The ends were cut back, 8 bases at V and 7 bases at J, with 23 bases in the middle. For the CDR3, the DNA is TGTGCCAGCGTTCGGCGGGGAAACGGTGGGGGGACCCAGTACTTC. Translation: CASVRRGNGGGTQYF.

This clone was observed a handful of times. The chain couples TRBV27 to TRBJ2-3; 9 positions agree with TRBD1. Germline lookup yields CDR1 MNHEY and CDR2 SMNVEV (reference sequence). The CDR3 consists of 15 residues. Germline trimming cut 8 bases from V and 4 bases from J; bases unmatched to any gene: 10. CDR3 DNA: TGTGCCAGCTCCTCCGGGACAGGGCCTCCAGATACGCAGTATTTT. Encoded protein: CASSSGTGPPDTQYF.

The sample holds a few counts of this clone. Other DNA sequences within the sample encode an identical CDR3. The chain employs TRBV30 and TRBJ1-1, with TRBD1 matching over 8 bases. The V and J ends lost 8 bases and 2 bases, in that order; junction bases with no gene match: 4. The germline CDR1 and CDR2 sequences are GTSNPN and SVGIG (reference sequence). CDR3 size: 12 residues. CDR3 nucleotide sequence: TGTGCCGGTGACAGGGGAAACACTGAAGCTTTCTTT. It yields the protein CAGDRGNTEAFF.

This clone occurred a few times. The chain uses TRBV28 and TRBJ2-3; TRBD2 aligns across 11 bases. CDR1 is MDHEN, CDR2 SYDVKM, per germline. The CDR3 contains 15 residues. V trimming: 6 bases; J trimming: 3 bases; junction bases outside the gene matches: 5. The CDR3 nucleotides read TGTGCCAGCAGGTTAGCGGGAGGGAGGACAGATACGCAGTATTTT. Its protein is CASRLAGGRTDTQYF. Full variable domain (remainder filled in from reference TRBV28 and TRBJ2-3): DVKVTQSSRYLVKRTGEKVFLECVQDMDHENMFWYRQDPGLGLRLIYFSYDVKMKEKGDIPEGYSVSREKKERFSLILESASTNQTSMYLCASRLAGGRTDTQYFGPGTRLTVL.

This clone was picked up a small number of times. The chain combines TRBV7-9 with TRBJ2-7, with D tentatively TRBD1 (7 bases). V was cut by 4 bases and J by 2 bases, with 21 bases left in between. CDR1 SEHNR and CDR2 FQNEAQ come from the germline V gene (reference sequence). This CDR3 has 17 residues. CDR3 sequence reads: CASSSRGTAGLTYEQYF. The CDR3 region has the DNA TGTGCCAGCAGCTCCCGGGGGACAGCGGGCCTCACCTACGAGCAGTACTTC.

The gene calls are TRBV7-8 and TRBJ1-1; 8 bases are shared with TRBD1. With V trimmed by 1 base and J by 3 bases, 1 base remained unmatched. From germline, CDR1 is SGHVS and CDR2 FQNEAQ. This CDR3 contains 14 residues. CDR3 loop: CASSLGQGHTEAFF. CDR3 coding DNA: TGTGCCAGCAGCTTAGGACAGGGGCACACTGAAGCTTTCTTT.